The 11 T cell receptor beta chains in this list originate from one sample, sequenced in a study of patients and donors after allogeneic stem cell transplantation. MiXCR was run by TCRdb on the RT-PCR reads, yielding one entry per CDR3 protein. The sample consists of roughly 960,000 distinct CDR3 sequences, 15% to 20% of them appearing once. Sequences were obtained from blood, either unsorted or a sorted T cell fraction (not recorded which). These receptors all stem from a human donor who was either an allogeneic HSCT recipient or a stem cell or donor lymphocyte infusion donor (not recorded which). It is not recorded whose cells these are; they may come from a transplant donor.

This clonotype was detected only a few times. This chain uses TRBV10-3 with TRBJ2-5; D is uncertain. Trimming took off 3 bases at V and 5 bases at J, with 7 bases between the two ends. Looked up from germline, CDR1 is ENHRY and CDR2 is SYGVKD. CDR3 length: 12 residues. The CDR3 region has the DNA TGTGCCATCAGTGACCGACGGGAGACCCAGTACTTC. It is translated as CAISDRRETQYF.

A few counts support this clonotype. The V call is TRBV14, the J call TRBJ2-2, with 10 bases fitting TRBD2. Germline values: CDR1 SGHDN, CDR2 FVKESK. The CDR3 is 14 amino acids. With V trimmed by 8 bases and J by 7 bases, 7 bases remained unmatched. CDR3 DNA sequence: TGTGCCAGCCGGTCTAGCGGGAGTATCGGGGAGCTGTTTTTT. It yields the protein CASRSSGSIGELFF.

This clonotype was observed a few times. This chain connects TRBV20-1 to TRBJ2-2; 8 positions match TRBD2. This CDR3 comprises 15 residues. Per the germline V gene, CDR1 is DFQATT and CDR2 is SNEGSKA (reference sequence). Trimming cost V 3 bases and J 2 bases; bases outside gene matches: 5. CDR3 residues: CSARRTSPNTGELFF. The CDR3 coding sequence is TGCAGTGCTAGGCGGACTAGCCCTAACACCGGGGAGCTGTTTTTT.

This clonotype was counted only a few times. The chain combines TRBV12-3 or TRBV12-4 with TRBJ2-6; D uncertain. This CDR3 has 13 amino acids. The V gene lost 11 bases and the J gene lost 0 bases, with 8 bases spanning the gap. The CDR3 nucleotides are TGTGCCGGAAGGAGCTCTGGGGCCAACGTCCTGACTTTC. It translates to CAGRSSGANVLTF.

This clonotype has a handful of counts. CDR3: CARSRQGWTDTQYF. DNA for the CDR3: TGTGCCAGAAGCCGACAGGGTTGGACAGATACGCAGTATTTT. The V and J genes are TRBV6-1 and TRBJ2-3; 7 bases are a match to TRBD1. Germline V lookup: CDR1 MNHNS, CDR2 SASEGT. The CDR3 has 14 amino acids. V was clipped by 9 bases and J by 3 bases; unmatched bases: 9.

This clonotype was counted once. The chain uses TRBV28 and TRBJ2-2; 9 nucleotides agree with TRBD1. The germline V gene encodes CDR1 MDHEN and CDR2 SYDVKM. Trimming took 3 bases from V and 2 from J; bases not matched to a gene: 4. This CDR3 comprises 16 residues. CDR3 sequence reads: CASSFMDRGNTGELFF. The CDR3 DNA follows: TGTGCCAGCAGTTTTATGGACAGGGGCAACACCGGGGAGCTGTTTTTT. The entire variable domain, with the rest obtained from reference TRBV28 and TRBJ2-2, is as follows: DVKVTQSSRYLVKRTGEKVFLECVQDMDHENMFWYRQDPGLGLRLIYFSYDVKMKEKGDIPEGYSVSREKKERFSLILESASTNQTSMYLCASSFMDRGNTGELFFGEGSRLTVL.

This clonotype appeared a few times. The chain couples TRBV6-5 to TRBJ1-1, with 10 bases identical to TRBD1. V was clipped by 2 bases and J by 5 bases; unmatched bases: 8. CDR3 length: 16 residues. CDR1 is MNHEY, CDR2 SVGAGI, per germline. CDR3 protein: CASSYGTGALGTEAFF. The CDR3 coding sequence is TGTGCCAGCAGTTACGGGACAGGGGCATTGGGGACTGAAGCTTTCTTT.

The DNA for the CDR3 is TGTGCCATCAGTGAGTCCGCTGGCTACACCTTC. It is translated as CAISESAGYTF. This chain connects TRBV10-3 to TRBJ1-2; D remains ambiguous. The V gene's germline CDR1 is ENHRY and CDR2 SYGVKD. V dropped 0 bases and J dropped 7 bases, with 3 bases sitting between them. The CDR3 sequence is 11 residues long.

This clonotype turned up a few times. The chain has TRBV20-1 and TRBJ1-1; no clear D gene. V gave up 0 bases and J gave up 1 base, with 9 bases separating them. From germline, CDR1 is DFQATT and CDR2 SNEGSKA (reference sequence). This CDR3 spans 14 amino acids. The CDR3 spells CSARDRGRNTEAFF. The DNA for the CDR3 is TGCAGTGCTAGAGATCGGGGTCGGAACACTGAAGCTTTCTTT.

This clonotype was seen more than once but under ten times. The V gene is TRBV20-1, the J gene TRBJ1-2; TRBD1 matches 7 bases. CDR1 and CDR2 from the germline V gene are DFQATT and SNEGSKA (reference sequence). V gave up 5 bases and J gave up 4 bases; unmatched junction bases: 7. CDR3 length equals 13 residues. CDR3 nucleotides: TGCAGTGCTGGCAAGGACAGGCCCTATGGCTACACCTTC. Translating gives CSAGKDRPYGYTF.

The V gene is TRBV28, the J gene TRBJ2-4; no reliable D call. CDR1 is MDHEN and CDR2 is SYDVKM in the germline V gene. The CDR3 is made up of 16 amino acids. Deletions cut 2 bases from V and 0 bases from J, with 11 bases between. In DNA, the CDR3 is TGTGCCAGCAGTTTAGTACGCACCCTAGCCAAAAACATTCAGTACTTC. This encodes CASSLVRTLAKNIQYF.